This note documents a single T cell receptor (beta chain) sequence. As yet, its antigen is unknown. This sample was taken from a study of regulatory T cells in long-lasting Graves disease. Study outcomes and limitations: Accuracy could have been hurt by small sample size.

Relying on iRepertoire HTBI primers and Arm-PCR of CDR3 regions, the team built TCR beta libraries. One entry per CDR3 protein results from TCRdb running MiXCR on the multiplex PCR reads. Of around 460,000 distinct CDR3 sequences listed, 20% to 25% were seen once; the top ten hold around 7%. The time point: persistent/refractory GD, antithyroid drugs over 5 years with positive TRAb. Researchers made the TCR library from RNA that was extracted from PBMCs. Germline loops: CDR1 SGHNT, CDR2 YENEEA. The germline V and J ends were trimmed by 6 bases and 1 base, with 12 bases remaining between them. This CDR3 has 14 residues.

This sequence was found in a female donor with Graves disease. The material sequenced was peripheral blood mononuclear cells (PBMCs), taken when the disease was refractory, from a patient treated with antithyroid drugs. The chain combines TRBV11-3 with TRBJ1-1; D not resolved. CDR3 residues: CASSTEGQNTEAFF. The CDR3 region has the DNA TGTGCCAGCAGTACTGAGGGCCAGAACACTGAAGCTTTCTTT.